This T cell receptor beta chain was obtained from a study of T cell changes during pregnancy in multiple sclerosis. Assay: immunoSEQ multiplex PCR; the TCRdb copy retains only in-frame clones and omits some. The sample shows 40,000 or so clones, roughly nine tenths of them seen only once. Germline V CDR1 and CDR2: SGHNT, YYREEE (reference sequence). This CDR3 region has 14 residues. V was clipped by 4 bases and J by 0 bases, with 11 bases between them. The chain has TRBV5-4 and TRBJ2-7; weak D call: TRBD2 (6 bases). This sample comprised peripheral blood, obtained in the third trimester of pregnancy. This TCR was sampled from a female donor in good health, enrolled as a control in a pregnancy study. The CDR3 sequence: CASSPSGLSYEQYF. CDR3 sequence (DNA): TGTGCCAGCAGCCCCAGCGGGCTCTCCTACGAGCAGTACTTC. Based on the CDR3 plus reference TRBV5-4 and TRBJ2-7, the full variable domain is ETGVTQSPTHLIKTRGQQVTLRCSSQSGHNTVSWYQQALGQGPQFIFQYYREEENGRGNFPPRFSGLQFPNYSSELNVNALELDDSALYLCASSPSGLSYEQYFGPGTRLTVT.